This TCR beta chain was observed in a study of breast tumors, draining lymph nodes, adjacent tissues. Overall study findings and caveats: Luminal-like breast cancer showed significantly higher tumor–nontumor repertoire similarity than basal-like. That most tumor T cells come from lymph nodes remained unproven. Tumor TCR diversity was below lymph nodes but above nontumor tissue. Findings are consistent with lymph node origin and intratumoral expansion of most tumor T cells.

In TCRdb, the multiplex PCR reads were re-called with MiXCR into one record per CDR3 protein. Altogether 200,000 to 300,000 distinct CDR3 sequences are present, about 33% being singletons, with the ten largest covering roughly 1.1%. Samples came from axillary lymph nodes draining the breast cancer. In this sample, this clonotype turned up many times. The antigen is not known. Germline and junction disagree at one end, which may indicate a read error. The CDR3 sequence is 11 residues long. Germline values: CDR1 SQVTM, CDR2 ANQGSEA. This sequence was found in a female donor with breast cancer. Some clones in this sample may be carry-over from other donors' samples. The specimen sequenced was axillary lymph node tissue. The J gene is TRBJ2-3, the V gene TRBV29-1; D might be TRBD1 or TRBD2, each matching 5 bases. The CDR3 region is CSLEGPDTQYF. Here the CDR3 DNA reads TGCAGCCTTGAGGGACCAGATACGCAGTATTTT.